A selection of T cell receptor beta chains follows, all from one sample in a study of T cell repertoires in cytomegalovirus infection. These receptors' antigens are unknown. TCRdb independently ran MiXCR on the reads; one entry per CDR3 protein. In the table there are over 45,000 distinct CDR3 sequences, approximately 19% of which are singletons. This sample comprised CD8+ T cells from cultured PBMCs, obtained from culture after CMV antigen stimulation. The source of these receptors is a human donor in good health (CMV status not recorded). Some clones in this sample may be carry-over from other donors' samples. CDR3s include the opening cysteine and the closing phenylalanine or tryptophan. The D gene is left open where the match is weak. Only part of the rows carry a size: once, few, many, or a class if the clone is expanded.

clone_size: few; j_call: TRBJ2-2; v_call: TRBV20-1; d_call: TRBD1; cdr3_nt: TGCAGTGCTCGGCCGGGACAGGGTTACACCGGGGAGCTGTTTTTT; cdr3_aa: CSARPGQGYTGELFF
clone_size: few; j_call: TRBJ2-7; v_call: TRBV28; d_call: TRBD2; cdr3_nt: TGTGCCAGCAGTTTATCCAATAGCGGGGGCGGTGGCTACGAGCAGTACTTC; cdr3_aa: CASSLSNSGGGGYEQYF
clone_size: NA; j_call: TRBJ1-1; v_call: TRBV27; d_call: TRBD1; cdr3_nt: TGTGCCAGCAGTTCGGGACAGACGAACACTGAAGCTTTCTTT; cdr3_aa: CASSSGQTNTEAFF
clone_size: medium-sized; j_call: TRBJ1-3; v_call: TRBV24-1; d_call: NA; cdr3_nt: TGTGCCATCTCCCCCCGCTCTGGAAACACCATATATTTT; cdr3_aa: CAISPRSGNTIYF
clone_size: NA; j_call: TRBJ1-1; v_call: TRBV10-1; d_call: NA; cdr3_nt: TGCGCCAGCAGCCAGCTAAGAGGCAAAAACACTGAAGCTTTCTTT; cdr3_aa: CASSQLRGKNTEAFF
clone_size: NA; j_call: TRBJ2-7; v_call: TRBV14; d_call: NA; cdr3_nt: TGTGCCAGCAGCCAAGTTTCAGATACGGCCGAGCAGTACTTC; cdr3_aa: CASSQVSDTAEQYF
clone_size: many; j_call: TRBJ2-2; v_call: TRBV6-2/TRBV6-3; d_call: TRBD2; cdr3_nt: TGTGCCAGCAGTTACTCGAGTAGCGGGAGGGCCTTAGCCGGGGAGCTGTTTTTT; cdr3_aa: CASSYSSSGRALAGELFF
clone_size: NA; j_call: TRBJ1-1; v_call: TRBV7-3; d_call: NA; cdr3_nt: TGTGCCAGCAGCTTATCAGGGATGAACACTGAAGCTTTCTTT; cdr3_aa: CASSLSGMNTEAFF
clone_size: NA; j_call: TRBJ1-5; v_call: TRBV10-3; d_call: TRBD1; cdr3_nt: TGTGCCATCAGTGAGTCGGCCAGGGGGCTCGGTCAGCCCCAGCATTTT; cdr3_aa: CAISESARGLGQPQHF
clone_size: many; j_call: TRBJ2-3; v_call: TRBV4-2; d_call: NA; cdr3_nt: TGTGCCAGCAGCCAAGAAGGGCAGGCGTCCACAGATACGCAGTATTTT; cdr3_aa: CASSQEGQASTDTQYF
clone_size: many; j_call: TRBJ2-2; v_call: TRBV12-3/TRBV12-4; d_call: TRBD2; cdr3_nt: TGTGCCAGCAGCTCCTTCCTAGCGGGGGTTAGGACCGGGGAGCTGTTTTTT; cdr3_aa: CASSSFLAGVRTGELFF
clone_size: few; j_call: TRBJ2-3; v_call: TRBV25-1; d_call: NA; cdr3_nt: TGTGCCAGCAGTAATAAACTAGCCGATACGCAGTATTTT; cdr3_aa: CASSNKLADTQYF
clone_size: NA; j_call: TRBJ2-7; v_call: TRBV10-3; d_call: NA; cdr3_nt: TGTGCCATCAGTGAGGTCCCCCACCAGGGGTCGAGCTACGAGCAGTACTTC; cdr3_aa: CAISEVPHQGSSYEQYF